This entry concerns a single TCR beta chain. The PCR employed 60 Vbeta primers together with 13 Jbeta primers. Clones were read by immunoSEQ multiplex PCR, and TCRdb kept only the in-frame ones, dropping some. The sample table includes more than 45,000 clones. This specimen belongs to a study of cytomegalovirus exposure and HLA in healthy donors. Germline-derived CDR1 and CDR2 are SGHRS and YFSETQ. V lost 4 bases, J lost 9 bases, and 18 bases stayed unmatched. This CDR3 has 17 amino acids. The chain recombines TRBV5-1 with TRBJ2-7, with 11 bases identical to TRBD2. Sample: PBMCs. This TCR derives from a woman aged 60-75 years in good health and CMV-seropositive. As DNA, the CDR3 is TGCGCCAGCAGCACCTACGAGACTAGCGGGGTGATCCGGGGGCAGTACTTC. The encoded protein is CASSTYETSGVIRGQYF.